This record covers a single TCR beta chain. Its antigen is still unknown. The V gene's germline CDR1 is LGHNA and CDR2 YSLEER. J gave up 3 bases and V 2 bases, and 12 bases lay outside the gene matches. This CDR3 is 17 amino acids long. Using its own MiXCR run on the RT-PCR reads, TCRdb lists one record per CDR3 protein. The top ten clones hold about 9.4% of a sample with more than 700,000 distinct CDR3 sequences, 21% of them seen once. The sample belongs to a study of response to subunit inactivated influenza vaccine. General study findings and limits: With each seasonal influenza vaccination, the authors suggested, few new T cells are recruited.

The rearrangement uses TRBV4-3 and TRBJ2-7; 8 positions match TRBD2. The receptor's source is a man aged 50 or older who received an inactivated influenza vaccine. The specimen comprised PBMCs from blood, sampled 4 to 6 days after vaccination. The CDR3 nucleotides are TGCGCCAGCAGCCAACAACTCCCGGGACTAGGAAACTACGAGCAGTACTTC. As protein: CASSQQLPGLGNYEQYF.